A single sample is the source of the 15 T cell receptor beta chains below, sequenced in a study of T cell responses to AZD1222 COVID-19 vaccine. TCRdb's table, derived via immunoSEQ multiplex PCR, lists solely in-frame clones and lacks some. The sample yields roughly 160,000 clones, around 90% seen once. The starting material was peripheral blood, obtained 28 days after the second AZD1222 dose. Receptors originate from an adult who received the AZD1222 COVID-19 vaccine.

The chain combines TRBV29-1 with TRBJ1-1; D not resolved. The germline V gene has CDR1 SQVTM and CDR2 ANQGSEA. V was clipped by 6 bases and J by 6 bases, with 11 bases between them. The CDR3 is 11 amino acids. DNA for the CDR3: TGCAGCGTCATAAGGGCCCCTGAAGCTTTCTTT. Translation gives CSVIRAPEAFF.

For this clone: The junction and the germline gene differ at one end; a read error may be behind it. This chain's CDR3 is CASSLGEEGYGQYF. CDR3 bases: TGTGCCAGCAGCTTGGGGGAAGAGGGGTACGGGCAGTACTTC. The V and J genes are TRBV5-8 and TRBJ2-7, with D perhaps given as TRBD1 or TRBD2 (5 bases each). The CDR3 is made up of 14 amino acids. CDR1 is SGHTS and CDR2 is YDEGEE in the germline V gene.

The V gene is TRBV11-2, the J gene TRBJ1-6, with TRBD1 identical over 8 bases. Unmatched junction bases numbered 8, after V lost 5 bases and J lost 8 bases. Germline lookup yields CDR1 SGHAT and CDR2 FQNNGV. There are 15 residues in the CDR3. DNA for the CDR3: TGTGCCAGCAGCCCATCCGGACAGGGTTATTCACCCCTCCACTTT. Protein product: CASSPSGQGYSPLHF.

V gene TRBV5-6 combines with J gene TRBJ2-5, with D tentatively TRBD2 (5 bases). The ends were cut back, 0 bases at V and 2 bases at J, with 11 bases in the middle. CDR1 is SGHDT, CDR2 YYEEEE, per germline. This CDR3 is 15 amino acids long. The CDR3 here is CASSLGGLQQETQYF. DNA of the CDR3: TGTGCCAGCAGCTTGGGCGGACTGCAACAAGAGACCCAGTACTTC.

The chain is built from TRBV5-1 and TRBJ1-6; tentative D call: TRBD1 (5 bases). CDR3 size: 14 residues. Germline-derived CDR1 and CDR2 are SGHRS and YFSETQ. The V end was cut by 4 bases, the J end by 7 bases, with 12 bases between. CDR3 DNA: TGCGCCAGCAGCGAGACGCAGGGAAATTCACCCCTCCACTTT. Translated: CASSETQGNSPLHF.

This chain links TRBV7-9 with TRBJ1-2; D is perhaps TRBD1 (6 bases). Germline CDR1 SEHNR, CDR2 FQNEAQ (reference sequence). V lost 0 bases to trimming and J lost 2 bases, with 10 bases between them. There are 15 residues in the CDR3. The CDR3 sequence is CASSLAEDRNYGYTF. CDR3 sequence (DNA): TGTGCCAGCAGCTTAGCAGAAGACAGGAACTATGGCTACACCTTC.

This chain links TRBV19 with TRBJ2-1; 8 bases are shared with TRBD2. Germline V gene data show CDR1 as LNHDA and CDR2 as SQIVND (reference sequence). V was clipped by 10 bases and J by 10 bases; unmatched bases: 12. The length of the CDR3 is 13 residues. The CDR3 reads CATSLAAQREQFF. The CDR3 nucleotides read TGTGCCACCTCACTAGCGGCGCAAAGAGAGCAGTTCTTC.

This chain uses TRBV5-1 with TRBJ1-6; 7 nucleotides match TRBD1. The J segment lost 6 bases and the V segment lost 2 bases, leaving 5 bases of the junction unmatched. The length of the CDR3 is 15 residues. Germline CDR1 and CDR2: SGHRS and YFSETQ. CDR3 amino acids: CASSLGTATNSPLHF. CDR3 DNA: TGCGCCAGCAGCTTAGGGACAGCCACTAATTCACCCCTCCACTTT.

This clone was recorded only once. This rearrangement joins TRBV6-5 to TRBJ1-2, with D uncertain. The CDR3 length is 16 residues. V was cut by 0 bases and J by 8 bases, with 19 bases left in between. The germline V gene encodes CDR1 MNHEY and CDR2 SVGAGI. CDR3: CASSYSTGRTSGGYTF. CDR3 DNA: TGTGCCAGCAGTTACTCTACCGGACGGACGTCGGGAGGCTACACCTTC.

With respect to this clone: Other DNA sequences in this specimen translate into the identical CDR3. The chain uses TRBV4-3 and TRBJ2-6; D unresolved. Germline V gives CDR1 LGHNA, CDR2 YSLEER. V lost 0 bases and J 0 bases, leaving 6 bases between the germline ends. CDR3 length: 16 amino acids. CDR3: CASSQESTSGANVLTF. The CDR3 nucleotides are TGCGCCAGCAGCCAAGAGTCTACCTCTGGGGCCAACGTCCTGACTTTC.

The CDR3 sequence: CASSAGGLAGTAQYF. CDR3 in DNA: TGTGCCAGCAGCGCCGGAGGACTAGCGGGGACGGCCCAGTACTTC. The V call is TRBV9, the J call TRBJ2-5; 12 positions match TRBD2. In germline, CDR1 is SGDLS, CDR2 YYNGEE. Germline trimming cut 3 bases from V and 9 bases from J; bases unmatched to any gene: 9. There are 15 residues in the CDR3.

The V and J genes are TRBV6-2 or TRBV6-3 and TRBJ2-7; the D gene is possibly TRBD1 (6 bases). The CDR3 spans 15 residues. Germline V gene sequence: CDR1 MNHEY, CDR2 SVGEGT. Trimming took 0 bases from V and 3 from J, leaving 12 bases between them. CDR3 sequence (DNA): TGTGCCAGCAGTTACTCAGGGCGAGGGGGCTACGAGCAGTACTTC. This sequence encodes CASSYSGRGGYEQYF.

The V gene is TRBV9, the J gene TRBJ2-5; no clear D gene. The germline V gene encodes CDR1 SGDLS and CDR2 YYNGEE. V lost 4 bases and J 1 base, leaving 11 bases between the germline ends. CDR3 length equals 14 residues. The CDR3: CASSPRAFQETQYF. The CDR3, as DNA: TGTGCCAGCAGCCCCCGGGCCTTCCAAGAGACCCAGTACTTC.

V is TRBV23-1 and J is TRBJ1-2; D unresolved. TRBV23-1 is an ORF, and what it does is uncertain. With 6 bases removed from V and 8 bases from J, the gap between germline ends came to 10 bases. CDR3 length: 11 residues. Here the CDR3 DNA reads TGCGCCAGCAGCGGTCCCAAGGGCTACACCTTC. Translating gives CASSGPKGYTF.

This sequence joins TRBV6-4 and TRBJ2-3; possible D gene TRBD2, 6 bases. Germline values: CDR1 MRHNA, CDR2 SNTAGT. CDR3 length: 13 amino acids. V was clipped by 8 bases and J by 2 bases, with 11 bases between them. This CDR3 reads CASGTSNTDTQYF. The CDR3 coding sequence is TGTGCCAGCGGCACTAGCAACACAGATACGCAGTATTTT.